This TCR beta chain was documented in a study of Graves' ophthalmopathy and Graves' hyperthyroidism. Study context: Cases classed as stable hyperthyroidism had no ophthalmopathy within 18 months of follow-up.

Patients in the hyperthyroidism group, adults aged 18 to 65, were newly diagnosed, under 2 months' duration. V gave up 5 bases and J gave up 8 bases, with 15 bases separating them. Germline V gene sequence: CDR1 SGHVS, CDR2 FNYEAQ. This CDR3 has 13 residues. The study's findings and limits: Clonotypes were expanded in thyroid at above 0.001 frequency, and most also appeared in blood. A classifier, a 13-signature model, separated ophthalmopathy from stable hyperthyroidism with more than 85% sensitivity and approximately 80% specificity.

Scientists amplified the TCR beta CDR3 regions from RNA transcripts. Second-round multiplex PCR came after first-round RT-PCR with HTBI primers. TCRdb itself ran the multiplex PCR reads through MiXCR, one entry per CDR3 protein. The table records roughly 1.1 million distinct CDR3 sequences, about two fifths of them present only once. As concerns this clonotype: Its target is unknown.

V usage is TRBV7-6 and J usage is TRBJ1-2; D possibly corresponds to TRBD1 (5 bases). Sequencing was carried out using peripheral blood or thyroid tissue (not recorded which). This receptor was taken from an adult man with Graves' hyperthyroidism. The chain's CDR3 is CASSTRPGEGYTF. In DNA form, the CDR3 reads TGTGCCAGCAGCACGCGGCCGGGGGAAGGCTACACCTTC.